A selection of T cell receptor beta chains follows, all from one sample in a study of beta chain features in type 1 diabetes. TCRdb's copy holds only in-frame clones and misses some; the assay was immunoSEQ multiplex PCR. The sample yields 200,000 to 250,000 clones, about 9.3% seen once. Source material: naive CD4+ T cells from blood. The source of these receptors is a woman aged 18-29 years in good health. Each CDR3 is given with its conserved first and last residue. Each record gives: clone size, D gene, V gene, J gene, CDR3 length, CDR3 DNA, CDR3 protein. The D gene is left open where the match is weak. Clone size is given for some rows only: seen once, a few or many times, or a class if the clone is expanded.

once,TRBD2,TRBV5-1,TRBJ2-2,15,TGCGCCAGCAGCTTGGCTAGCGGTAACACCGGGGAGCTGTTTTTT,CASSLASGNTGELFF
few,TRBD2,TRBV6-5,TRBJ2-7,15,TGTGCCAGCAGCCGGACTAGCGGGAGGACCTACGAGCAGTACTTC,CASSRTSGRTYEQYF
.,TRBD2,TRBV7-9,TRBJ2-1,14,TGTGCCAGCAGCCCGGGACTAGCGGCAGGGGAGCAGTTCTTC,CASSPGLAAGEQFF
few,TRBD2,TRBV2,TRBJ2-7,15,TGTGCCAGCAGGGGACTAGCGGGGGGCACCCACGAGCAGTACTTC,CASRGLAGGTHEQYF
few,.,TRBV7-9,TRBJ1-3,16,TGTGCCAGCAGTTTACAGGGCGTCATCCCTGGAAACACCATATATTTT,CASSLQGVIPGNTIYF
few,.,TRBV5-4,TRBJ2-3,13,TGTGCCAGCAGCTTGGGGGCCACAGATACGCAGTATTTT,CASSLGATDTQYF
few,TRBD1,TRBV25-1,TRBJ1-2,16,TGTGCCAGCAGTGATTCAACAGGGGGCGATCTCTATGGCTACACCTTC,CASSDSTGGDLYGYTF
.,.,TRBV5-4,TRBJ2-7,15,TGTGCCAGCAGCAACTTAAAGGGGAAAACCTACGAGCAGTACTTC,CASSNLKGKTYEQYF
.,TRBD1,TRBV6-1,TRBJ1-5,13,TGTGCCAGCGTCGAGACAGGGCCTCAGCCCCAGCATTTT,CASVETGPQPQHF
few,.,TRBV15,TRBJ1-1,14,TGTGCCACCAGCAGATCCCCCACTAACACTGAAGCTTTCTTT,CATSRSPTNTEAFF
few,.,TRBV15,TRBJ1-1,15,TGTGCCACCAGCAGAGAAGTCACACTGAACACTGAAGCTTTCTTT,CATSREVTLNTEAFF
few,TRBD2,TRBV5-6,TRBJ2-1,17,TGTGCCAGCAGCTTGGATCTGGGCGGGAGCCGCTACAATGAGCAGTTCTTC,CASSLDLGGSRYNEQFF
.,TRBD1,TRBV27,TRBJ2-1,13,TGTGCCAGCCGGACAGGGGCCAACAATGAGCAGTTCTTC,CASRTGANNEQFF
.,.,TRBV2,TRBJ1-4,14,TGTGCCAGCAGTAACCCGGTCTCGGGTGAAAAACTGTTTTTT,CASSNPVSGEKLFF
few,.,TRBV19,TRBJ1-2,12,TGTGCCAGTAGAGACCGGGTCTATGGCTACACCTTC,CASRDRVYGYTF
.,TRBD1,TRBV7-9,TRBJ1-2,17,TGTGCCAGCAGCTCGGCGGGGACAGCACACCTTAACTATGGCTACACCTTC,CASSSAGTAHLNYGYTF
few,TRBD2,TRBV5-6,TRBJ2-2,16,TGTGCCAGCAGCTTGGAAGCGGGGGGGAGCACCGGGGAGCTGTTTTTT,CASSLEAGGSTGELFF
few,TRBD1,TRBV19,TRBJ2-7,15,TGTGCCAGTAGCATCACCGGGACAGGGACTTACGAGCAGTACTTC,CASSITGTGTYEQYF
few,TRBD1,TRBV6-1,TRBJ1-1,13,TGTGCCAGCAGTCCGAACAGGGGCACTGAAGCTTTCTTT,CASSPNRGTEAFF
few,TRBD2,TRBV5-1,TRBJ2-1,20,TGCGCCAGCAGCGTCCCGCGAGCGTCCGACTCTAGCGGGGGCTACAATGAGCAGTTCTTC,CASSVPRASDSSGGYNEQFF
many,TRBD2,TRBV5-6,TRBJ2-1,15,TGTGCCAGCAGCTTCCCTAGCGGTTCCTACAATGAGCAGTTCTTC,CASSFPSGSYNEQFF
few,TRBD1,TRBV14,TRBJ2-7,16,TGTGCCAGCAGCCAACCTCCGGGGACAGCCCTATACGAGCAGTACTTC,CASSQPPGTALYEQYF
few,TRBD1,TRBV5-4,TRBJ2-1,17,TGTGCCAGCAGCGCGGACAGGGGGCGCCGGGTATACAATGAGCAGTTCTTC,CASSADRGRRVYNEQFF
few,TRBD1,TRBV7-2,TRBJ2-7,15,TGTGCCAGCAGCTTACGGGACAGGGAAGAATACGAGCAGTACTTC,CASSLRDREEYEQYF
.,.,TRBV19,TRBJ2-2,15,.,CASTSVGGSTGELFF
.,TRBD1,TRBV15,TRBJ1-2,15,TGTGCCACCAGCCCCAGGGACAGGGGTAACTATGGCTACACCTTC,CATSPRDRGNYGYTF
few,TRBD2,TRBV9,TRBJ2-1,19,TGTGCCAGCAGCGCAACATCCGAACTAGCGGGAGAGACCTACAATGAGCAGTTCTTC,CASSATSELAGETYNEQFF
.,.,TRBV18,TRBJ1-2,15,TGTGCCAGCTCACCAGGGTCCGCGGCTAACTATGGCTACACCTTC,CASSPGSAANYGYTF
few,TRBD2,TRBV5-1,TRBJ2-7,15,TGCGCCAGCAGCCTAGGACTAGCGGATACCTACGAGCAGTACTTC,CASSLGLADTYEQYF
.,.,TRBV9,TRBJ2-6,16,TGTGCCAGCAGCGTAGGCTCTGCTAGGGGGGCCAACGTCCTGACTTTC,CASSVGSARGANVLTF
.,TRBD1,TRBV7-9,TRBJ1-1,14,TGTGCCAGCAGCCCGGGACAGGGGGCACCCGAAGCTTTCTTT,CASSPGQGAPEAFF
.,TRBD2,TRBV6-1,TRBJ2-7,15,TGTGCCAGCAGTGCGACTAGCGGGTCCTCCTACGAGCAGTACTTC,CASSATSGSSYEQYF
.,.,TRBV2,TRBJ1-1,13,TGTGCCAGCAGTGAGAGCAGGGTAAATGAAGCTTTCTTT,CASSESRVNEAFF
few,TRBD1,TRBV29-1,TRBJ1-1,15,TGCAGCGCATCGAAGGGACAGGGGACCCTCACTGAAGCTTTCTTT,CSASKGQGTLTEAFF
.,TRBD1,TRBV18,TRBJ2-3,16,TGTGCCAGCTCACCACGTGGAGTAGACGCAGGGGGATCGCAGTATTTT,CASSPRGVDAGGSQYF
few,TRBD2,TRBV7-2,TRBJ2-3,15,TGTGCCAGCAGCTTAAGCGGGAGCTGGGCAGATACGCAGTATTTT,CASSLSGSWADTQYF
few,TRBD1,TRBV28,TRBJ1-2,20,TGTGCCAGCAGTTTCCCACATGTGACAGGGAGTCCTTCTGCGCGATATGGCTACACCTTC,CASSFPHVTGSPSARYGYTF
.,.,TRBV5-6,TRBJ1-1,14,TGTGCCAGCAGGCCCCCAGGTAAAGGCACTGAAGCTTTCTTT,CASRPPGKGTEAFF
few,.,TRBV2,TRBJ2-5,11,TGTGCCAGCAGGCAGACCCAGCGCGAGTACTTC,CASRQTQREYF
many,.,TRBV7-9,TRBJ2-3,14,TGTGCCAGCAGCACTACAATTAGCACAGATACGCAGTATTTT,CASSTTISTDTQYF
.,.,TRBV30,TRBJ2-3,16,TGTGCCTGGAGTGGGGGACGTCGGGAGTACGGAGATACGCAGTATTTT,CAWSGGRREYGDTQYF
few,.,TRBV6-5,TRBJ1-2,14,TGTGCCAGCAGCCAAGGGCCCGGGAGTCAGGGCTACACCTTC,CASSQGPGSQGYTF
.,.,TRBV5-1,TRBJ2-5,14,TGCGCCAGCAGCTTGGGGGACTACCAAGAGACCCAGTACTTC,CASSLGDYQETQYF
.,TRBD1,TRBV5-4,TRBJ2-5,15,TGTGCCAGCAGCCCCGCGGGACAGGGACGAGAGACCCAGTACTTC,CASSPAGQGRETQYF
.,TRBD1,TRBV6-7,TRBJ2-1,14,TGTGCCAGCAGTTACGGGACAGGGTACAATGAGCAGTTCTTC,CASSYGTGYNEQFF
.,TRBD1,TRBV5-1,TRBJ1-1,15,TGCGCCAGCAGTGGACAGGCCGCTTATAACACTGAAGCTTTCTTT,CASSGQAAYNTEAFF
.,TRBD2,TRBV2,TRBJ2-2,14,TGTGCCAGCAGTGCTAGCGGAAACACCGGGGAGCTGTTTTTT,CASSASGNTGELFF
.,.,TRBV6-1,TRBJ2-7,14,TGTGCCAGCAGTCGGGGCCATCGGGAGTACGAGCAGTACTTC,CASSRGHREYEQYF
.,.,TRBV20-1,TRBJ1-2,11,TGCAGTTTAGGACAGCAGTTCGGCTACACCTTC,CSLGQQFGYTF
.,TRBD1,TRBV5-8,TRBJ1-4,14,TGTGCCAGCAGCCTGGGACAGGTTAATGAAAAACTGTTTTTT,CASSLGQVNEKLFF
few,.,TRBV6-5,TRBJ2-3,15,TGTGCCAGCAGTTACTCGGGTAGCGGCACAGATACGCAGTATTTT,CASSYSGSGTDTQYF
few,.,TRBV14,TRBJ1-1,13,TGTGCCAGCAGCCAACAGGGGAACACTGAAGCTTTCTTT,CASSQQGNTEAFF
.,TRBD1,TRBV5-1,TRBJ1-1,15,TGCGCCAGCAGCCCGGGGGGGGACAGGGGCACTGAAGCTTTCTTT,CASSPGGDRGTEAFF
.,.,TRBV7-6,TRBJ2-5,16,TGTGCCAGCAGCTTAGGAGTGGGGGCAAATGTGGAGACCCAGTACTTC,CASSLGVGANVETQYF
.,.,TRBV6-5,TRBJ1-1,13,TGTGCCAGCGTTGACGGGGTTCACACTGAAGCTTTCTTT,CASVDGVHTEAFF
.,.,TRBV27,TRBJ1-1,14,TGTGCCAGCAGTTTTCGACAGCCCAACACTGAAGCTTTCTTT,CASSFRQPNTEAFF
.,.,TRBV12-5,TRBJ2-1,16,TGTGCTAGTGGTTTGGTGTCAGGGAGGACCTACAATGAGCAGTTCTTC,CASGLVSGRTYNEQFF